In this sample, the clone carrying this T cell receptor beta chain turned up once. What it binds is not known. This entry belongs to a study of T cell responses to AZD1222 COVID-19 vaccine. Overall study results and limits: Spike-specific TCR breadth and depth rose after two AZD1222 doses. There were mostly white British donors and more females than males, and clonal diversity was possibly underestimated.

Timing groups of about 4 and about 12 weeks for second doses were pooled. Assay: immunoSEQ multiplex PCR; the TCRdb copy retains only in-frame clones and omits some. Of 80,000 to 85,000 clones detected, around 93% appear once; the ten largest clones hold roughly 8%. Per germline, CDR1 LGHDT and CDR2 YNNKEL (reference sequence). V gave up 4 bases and J gave up 4 bases, with 11 bases separating them. The CDR3 contains 14 residues. The V call is TRBV3-1 (or the pseudogene TRBV3-2), the J call TRBJ1-3, with D perhaps TRBD1 (6 bases). This receptor was taken from an adult who received the AZD1222 COVID-19 vaccine. Sequences were derived from peripheral blood, sampled 28 days after the second AZD1222 dose. CDR3 loop: CASSPRDIGNTIYF. CDR3 bases: TGTGCCAGCAGCCCACGGGACATCGGAAACACCATATATTTT.